The 11 T cell receptor beta chains below were found in one sample sequenced in a study of CD8 T cells in ankylosing spondylitis. TCRdb re-called the 5' RACE reads through MiXCR, storing one row per CDR3 protein. Here the sample spans some 52,000 distinct CDR3 sequences, approximately 7% being singletons. Sequenced: blood, either unsorted or a sorted T cell fraction (not recorded which). The receptor source for this set is a female donor with ankylosing spondylitis or in good health (not recorded which).

V and J are TRBV5-6 and TRBJ1-1; perhaps TRBD1 as D (5 bases). Deletions cut 4 bases from V and 3 bases from J, with 16 bases between. CDR3 size: 15 residues. CDR1 is SGHDT and CDR2 is YYEEEE in the germline V gene. The CDR3: CASSPGLLWYTEAFF. DNA for the CDR3: TGTGCCAGCAGCCCGGGGCTTCTATGGTACACTGAAGCTTTCTTT.

This clonotype has a count of ten or more. The V gene is TRBV20-1, the J gene TRBJ1-6; unclear D gene. V dropped 0 bases and J dropped 6 bases, with 9 bases sitting between them. Germline values: CDR1 DFQATT, CDR2 SNEGSKA (reference sequence). The CDR3 runs 14 residues. The chain's CDR3 is CSARDRPLNSPLHF. Written as DNA, the CDR3 is TGCAGTGCTAGAGACAGGCCCCTTAATTCACCCCTCCACTTT.

This clonotype was observed at least ten times. The rearrangement links TRBV24-1 to TRBJ2-5, with 8 bases aligning to TRBD1. The CDR3 covers 13 residues. Germline V gives CDR1 KGHDR, CDR2 SFDVKD. The J segment lost 5 bases and the V segment lost 7 bases, leaving 5 bases of the junction unmatched. DNA for the CDR3: TGTGCCACCAGCAGGGGGCCTGGGGAGACCCAGTACTTC. Encoded protein: CATSRGPGETQYF.

This clonotype was seen more than once but under ten times. The J gene is TRBJ1-2, the V gene TRBV12-3 or TRBV12-4; TRBD1 aligns across 9 bases. The CDR3 covers 13 residues. V gave up 4 bases and J gave up 8 bases; unmatched junction bases: 5. CDR3: CASSSQGAGGYTF. CDR3 DNA sequence: TGTGCCAGCAGTTCACAGGGGGCTGGAGGCTACACCTTC.

This clonotype was observed many times. The J gene is TRBJ1-4, the V gene TRBV5-1; D remains unclear. This CDR3 comprises 15 residues. Germline values: CDR1 SGHRS, CDR2 YFSETQ. The V gene lost 0 bases and the J gene lost 0 bases, with 6 bases spanning the gap. CDR3 nucleotides: TGCGCCAGCAGCTTGGCGACAACAACTAATGAAAAACTGTTTTTT. Translating gives CASSLATTTNEKLFF.

This clonotype was recorded at least ten times. V usage is TRBV12-3 or TRBV12-4 and J usage is TRBJ2-4; D is ambiguous. V was clipped by 3 bases and J by 5 bases, with 5 bases between them. This CDR3 contains 12 residues. CDR3 sequence: CASSFFENIQYF. In DNA, the CDR3 is TGTGCCAGCAGTTTTTTCGAAAACATTCAGTACTTC.

This clonotype was seen at least ten times. The chain has TRBV2 and TRBJ2-3; D is unclear. This CDR3 contains 15 residues. The V gene lost 7 bases and the J gene lost 3 bases, with 17 bases spanning the gap. Per germline, CDR1 SNHLY and CDR2 FYNNEI. In nucleotides, the CDR3 is TGTGCCAGCATACACACAATTCCTCGGACAGATACGCAGTATTTT. This gives the protein CASIHTIPRTDTQYF.

This clonotype has at least ten counts. The rearrangement links TRBV20-1 to TRBJ2-3; D is perhaps TRBD2 (5 bases). CDR3 length: 14 amino acids. Trimming removed 6 bases at V and 4 bases at J, with 17 bases between. Germline assignment: CDR1 DFQATT and CDR2 SNEGSKA (reference sequence). The CDR3 loop reads CSAKVGIAPDTQYF. The CDR3 nucleotides are TGCAGTGCCAAAGTCGGGATAGCCCCAGATACGCAGTATTTT.

In the case of this clonotype: Sequence at one end of the junction differs from germline and may be a read error. The V gene is TRBV7-9, the J gene TRBJ1-3; D not resolved. This CDR3 is 12 amino acids long. Germline V lookup: CDR1 SEHNR, CDR2 FQNEAQ (reference sequence). CDR3 loop: CASSLEVDGTRF. The CDR3, as DNA: TGTGCCAGCAGCTTAGAGGTAGACGGAACCCGTTTT.

This clonotype appeared many times. A single base separates this from a much larger clone, so it may be a read error. This rearrangement joins TRBV20-1 to TRBJ1-1; TRBD1 agrees at 12 bases. CDR3 length: 15 amino acids. Germline loops: CDR1 DFQATT, CDR2 SNEGSKA (reference sequence). CDR3 residues: CCAEPGQGARTEAFF. The CDR3 nucleotides are TGCTGTGCTGAGCCGGGACAGGGGGCTCGCACTGAAGCTTTCTTT.

There are many counts of this clonotype. The V gene is TRBV12-3 or TRBV12-4, the J gene TRBJ1-1, with TRBD1 identical over 10 bases. V gave up 7 bases and J gave up 7 bases; unmatched junction bases: 9. The CDR3 is made up of 14 amino acids. CDR3 residues: CASNVRQGAVEAFF. The CDR3 region has the DNA TGTGCCAGCAATGTGAGACAGGGGGCCGTTGAAGCTTTCTTT.